The sequence of this TCR beta chain was determined in a study of vaccination and CD4 T cells after COVID-19. The wider study: Cellular stimulation was performed using overlapping spike peptides derived from SARS-CoV-2, HCoV-NL63, HCoV-OC43 and HCoV-229E.

A word on this clonotype: Its antigen is not known.

Looked up from germline, CDR1 is MNHEY and CDR2 is SVGAGI. The CDR3 is made up of 18 amino acids. Unmatched junction bases numbered 15, after V lost 4 bases and J lost 6 bases. Treatment noted: roughly nine-day PBMC culture with coronavirus spike peptide pools or control peptides (ViraFEST assay). ViraFEST expanded antigen-specific T cells with peptide pools, then sequenced TCRs. PBMC cultures, at roughly 2.2 million cells per well, received 7.5 to 10 IU/ml IL-2 and approximately 10 ug/ml peptide pools. At the Johns Hopkins FTIC core, DNA taken from cultured CD4+ T cells was sequenced by way of the Oncomine TCR Beta short-read assay. It was cultured CD4+ T cells from which genomic DNA was extracted. TCRdb passed the PCR reads through MiXCR, listing each CDR3 protein once. Altogether about 21,000 distinct CDR3 sequences are present, around 45% being singletons, with the ten largest covering about 4%.

Material: CD4+ T cells from blood, cultured in vitro, obtained before SARS-CoV-2 vaccination. The source of this sequence is a human donor who had recovered from COVID-19. J is TRBJ1-5 and V is TRBV6-5; 10 nucleotides agree with TRBD1. The CDR3 sequence: CASSSTISTGGDGQPQHF. The CDR3 nucleotides are TGTGCCAGCAGTTCCACAATATCGACAGGGGGCGACGGTCAGCCCCAGCATTTT.